The T cell receptor beta chain described here comes from a study of cytomegalovirus exposure and HLA in healthy donors. Study outcomes and limitations: Solely CMV serostatus was available to characterize immune exposure. In vitro checks showed that a few CMV-associated chains really do target CMV antigens. A later look showed TCR association rates differing by HLA locus, highest for DRB1 and lowest for HLA-C.

Looked up from germline, CDR1 is KGHSH and CDR2 is LQKENI. The trim removed 2 bases at V and 3 bases at J, leaving 13 bases unmatched. This CDR3 is built from 18 residues. The table lists this clone with a count of one. Antigen specificity is unknown. The PCR had 60 Vbeta and 13 Jbeta primers. The table came from immunoSEQ multiplex PCR; TCRdb's copy has only in-frame clones and leaves some out. The table lists 70,000 to 95,000 clones, more than 80% of them singletons. The sample consisted of PBMCs. The TCR comes from a woman in her twenties or thirties in good health and CMV-seronegative. The chain uses TRBV18 and TRBJ2-7; TRBD2 matches 10 bases. CDR3 DNA: TGTGCCAGCTCACCAAGAGGGCTAGCGGGAGCGAAAAACTACGAGCAGTACTTC. Protein: CASSPRGLAGAKNYEQYF.